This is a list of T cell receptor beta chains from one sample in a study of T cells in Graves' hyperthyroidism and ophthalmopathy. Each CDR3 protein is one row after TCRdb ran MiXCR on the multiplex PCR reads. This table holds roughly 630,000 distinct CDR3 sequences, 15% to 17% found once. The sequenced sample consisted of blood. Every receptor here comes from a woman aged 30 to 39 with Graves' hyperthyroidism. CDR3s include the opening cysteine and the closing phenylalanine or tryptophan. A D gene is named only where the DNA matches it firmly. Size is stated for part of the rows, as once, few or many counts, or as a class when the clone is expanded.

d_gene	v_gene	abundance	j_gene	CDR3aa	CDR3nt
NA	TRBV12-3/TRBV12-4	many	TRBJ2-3	CASSPRQSVSTDTQYF	TGTGCCAGCAGTCCACGACAGTCCGTCTCGACAGATACGCAGTATTTT
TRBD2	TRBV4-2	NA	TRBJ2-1	CASSQGGLVYEQFF	TGTGCCAGCAGCCAAGGGGGACTAGTGTATGAGCAGTTCTTC
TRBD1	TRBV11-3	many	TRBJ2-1	CASSLETGVDEQFF	TGTGCCAGCAGCTTAGAAACAGGGGTCGATGAGCAGTTCTTC
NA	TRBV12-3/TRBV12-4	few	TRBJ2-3	CASRLRDDTDTQYF	TGTGCCAGCAGGCTCCGGGACGACACAGATACGCAGTATTTT
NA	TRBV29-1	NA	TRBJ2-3	CSSTSTDTQYF	TGCAGCTCCACAAGCACAGATACGCAGTATTTT
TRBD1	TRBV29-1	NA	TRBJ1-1	CSVGTGLNTEAFF	TGCAGCGTTGGGACAGGTTTAAACACTGAAGCTTTCTTT
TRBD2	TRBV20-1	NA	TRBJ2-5	CSARGEGLGKETRYF	TGCAGTGCTAGAGGGGAGGGACTAGGAAAAGAGACCCGGTACTTC
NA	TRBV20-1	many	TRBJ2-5	CSASGEETQYF	TGCAGTGCTAGTGGGGAAGAGACCCAGTACTTC
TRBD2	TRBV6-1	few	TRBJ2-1	CASSEASGRNEQFF	TGTGCCAGCAGTGAAGCGAGCGGGAGGAATGAGCAGTTCTTC
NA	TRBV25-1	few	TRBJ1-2	CASSEWGGDYGYTF	TGTGCCAGCAGTGAATGGGGGGGAGACTATGGCTACACCTTC